Presented here are 6 T cell receptor beta chains from one specimen sequenced in a study of shared clonotypes between healthy human individuals. Profiled with immunoSEQ multiplex PCR; TCRdb holds only in-frame clones, not every one. The profile shows about 2.1 million clones, 85% to 95% of them singletons. Positively selected for CCR7, the CD45RO-negative cells used as naive CD8 cells excluded terminally differentiated effector memory CD45RA+ cells. Input material: naive CD8+ T cells from PBMCs. The origin of the receptors is a man between 18 and 29 years old in good health. Some clones in this sample may be carry-over from other donors' samples.

The chain carries TRBV28 and TRBJ1-1; unclear D gene. V gave up 6 bases and J gave up 5 bases, with 25 bases separating them. The germline gives CDR1 MDHEN, CDR2 SYDVKM. The length of the CDR3 is 17 residues. CDR3 amino acids: CASRLGPLKRRQTEAFF. The CDR3 DNA sequence: TGTGCCAGCAGACTCGGCCCTTTGAAGCGGCGGCAAACTGAAGCTTTCTTT.

This chain links TRBV7-8 with TRBJ2-1; TRBD2 aligns across 14 bases. The CDR3 is made up of 16 amino acids. The trim removed 5 bases at V and 8 bases at J, leaving 8 bases unmatched. CDR1 and CDR2 from the germline V gene are SGHVS and FQNEAQ. The CDR3 nucleotides are TGTGCCAGCAGCCCACCGGGGACTAGCGGGAGAGATGAGCAGTTCTTC. It specifies CASSPPGTSGRDEQFF.

The chain carries TRBV9 and TRBJ2-5; D uncertain. The CDR3 contains 12 residues. Germline V gene data show CDR1 as SGDLS and CDR2 as YYNGEE. Trimming shortened V by 4 bases and J by 4 bases, and 8 bases separated the two germline ends. CDR3 in amino acids: CASSTPGETQYF. The CDR3 region has the DNA TGTGCCAGCAGCACGCCTGGAGAGACCCAGTACTTC.

The rearrangement links TRBV4-1 to TRBJ1-1; 9 positions match TRBD1. This CDR3 comprises 14 residues. The V gene end was trimmed by 7 bases and the J gene end by 3 bases; junction bases not matched to a gene: 6. Looked up from germline, CDR1 is MGHRA and CDR2 is YSYEKL. The CDR3 sequence is CASTPGTGYTEAFF. DNA for the CDR3: TGCGCCAGCACCCCGGGGACAGGGTACACTGAAGCTTTCTTT.

This clone was detected once. This chain uses TRBV14 with TRBJ2-7; D could derive from TRBD1 or TRBD2 (5 bases each). The CDR3 loop spans 14 amino acids. V shed 1 base and J shed 4 bases, with 11 bases lying between them. Germline V CDR1 and CDR2: SGHDN, FVKESK. The CDR3 spells CASSQVGWGYEQYF. The CDR3, as DNA: TGTGCCAGCAGCCAAGTTGGGTGGGGGTACGAGCAGTACTTC.

The CDR3 nucleotides are TGTGCCAGCAGATCTAGCGGGGGAGCCTACAATGAGCAGTTCTTC. It codes for CASRSSGGAYNEQFF. The chain carries TRBV6-5 and TRBJ2-1; TRBD2 aligns across 10 bases. Germline CDR1 MNHEY, CDR2 SVGAGI. The CDR3 runs to 15 residues. V was clipped by 6 bases and J by 2 bases; unmatched bases: 4.